A selection of T cell receptor beta chains follows, all from one sample in a study of T cell repertoires in cytomegalovirus infection. One entry per CDR3 protein, called by TCRdb with MiXCR from the reads. The sample consists of a few hundred thousand distinct CDR3 sequences, 40% of them appearing once. The antigens these receptors bind are not known. Sequenced here: cultured PBMCs, sampled from culture after CMV antigen stimulation. These receptors were taken from a human donor in good health (CMV status not recorded). Some clones in this sample may be carry-over from other donors' samples. The conserved cysteine and the conserved F or W are not part of the CDR3 here.

CDR3 protein: ASSPDNRNQPQH
V gene: TRBV7-7

CDR3 protein: ASSVGAYGYT
V gene: TRBV5-4

CDR3 protein: ATSRDRGTDTQY
V gene: TRBV19

CDR3 protein: ASSEVLAGGPKDTQY
V gene: TRBV10-2

CDR3 protein: ASSPRVWGTDTQY
V gene: TRBV6-1

CDR3 protein: ASSLHSGGAWY
V gene: TRBV7-2

CDR3 protein: ASSQPTPGGRTDTQY
V gene: TRBV7-2

CDR3 protein: ASSFAGGPHNEQF
V gene: TRBV7-2

CDR3 protein: ASSLGFHTDTQY
V gene: TRBV7-2

CDR3 protein: ASSTGLHEQY
V gene: TRBV7-2

CDR3 protein: AISALTTDTQY
V gene: TRBV10-3

CDR3 protein: ASSFLTGGTGELF
V gene: TRBV11-2

CDR3 protein: ASSAPRAQSGNNEQF
V gene: TRBV9

CDR3 protein: ASSFAGRPQH
V gene: TRBV6-5

CDR3 protein: ASSFPPGLASWGERAYEQY
V gene: TRBV7-2

CDR3 protein: ASTAIPLSDQETQY
V gene: TRBV7-9

CDR3 protein: ASSSGGQPIGENTEAF
V gene: TRBV7-6